This T cell receptor beta chain was found in a study of T cells in Graves' hyperthyroidism and ophthalmopathy. Study results and caveats: Classification by a 13 V-J model distinguished ophthalmopathy from stable hyperthyroidism.

V was shortened by 2 bases and J by 6 bases, with 16 bases between the two germline ends. This CDR3 region has 15 residues. This clonotype was picked up many times. Antigen unknown. Amplified regions were TCR beta CDR3 sequences from RNA transcripts. Initially, a first-round RT-PCR of the TCR CDR3 employed the HTBI primer set. TCRdb fed the multiplex PCR reads into MiXCR, producing one record per CDR3 protein. The sample includes some 270,000 distinct CDR3 sequences, less than 15% of them seen just once. The sequencing sample was made of blood. J is TRBJ1-2 and V is TRBV12-3 or TRBV12-4; D unclear. The sequence was obtained from a woman between 25 and 40 years old with Graves' hyperthyroidism that later progressed to Graves' ophthalmopathy. The CDR3: CASSLNPGRADGYTF. The CDR3 DNA reads TGTGCCAGCAGTTTAAACCCCGGAAGGGCGGATGGCTACACCTTC.